This is a list of T cell receptor beta chains from one sample in a study of blood T cell repertoires in COVID-19. Sequenced by immunoSEQ multiplex PCR; TCRdb stores in-frame clones only, minus some. The sample yields some 110,000 clones, 75% to 85% seen once. The sequenced sample was peripheral blood. These receptors came from an older man with acute or convalescent COVID-19. Each CDR3 is given with its conserved first and last residue. D genes are given only for firm matches. Clone size is shown for a subset of rows, as once, few, many or a class of expanded clone.

TRBJ1-1	TRBV5-1	TRBD1	few	TGCGCCAGCAGCCTAGACAGGGGCGAGACTGAAGCTTTCTTT	CASSLDRGETEAFF
TRBJ1-2	TRBV9	-	-	TGTGCCAGCAGCGATCGGGACAAAGGAACTGGCTACACCTTC	CASSDRDKGTGYTF
TRBJ2-1	TRBV5-1	-	-	TGCGCCAGCAGCCCGAGTCCAAACTCCTACAATGAGCAGTTCTTC	CASSPSPNSYNEQFF
TRBJ2-6	TRBV6-1	TRBD2	-	TGTGCCAGCAGTGTAGGACTAGCGACCCCCTCTGGGGCCAACGTCCTGACTTTC	CASSVGLATPSGANVLTF
TRBJ2-3	TRBV5-4	TRBD1	-	TGTGCCAGCAGCTTCCGACAGGGTGGTACGGGGACAGATACGCAGTATTTT	CASSFRQGGTGTDTQYF
TRBJ2-2	TRBV12-5	TRBD1	-	TGTGCTAGTGGGAAGGGACAGGGGCCCAACACCGGGGAGCTGTTTTTT	CASGKGQGPNTGELFF
TRBJ1-2	TRBV28	TRBD1	-	TGTGCCAGCAGCCGGGACAGGGCCCTTGGCTACACCTTC	CASSRDRALGYTF
TRBJ2-5	TRBV15	TRBD1	-	TGTGCCACCAGCAGAACAAGGGACAGGCAAGAGACCCAGTACTTC	CATSRTRDRQETQYF
TRBJ1-3	TRBV5-1	TRBD1	-	TGCGCCAGCAGCTTGGGGACAGGGGGCTCCGGAAACACCATATATTTT	CASSLGTGGSGNTIYF
TRBJ2-7	TRBV5-1	-	-	TGCGCCAGCAGCTTGGGGCAGGGATCGGTCCACGAGCAGTACTTC	CASSLGQGSVHEQYF
TRBJ1-2	TRBV19	TRBD1	-	TGTGCCAGTAGTACCTCTATGCGAGGGGGCGGCGGCTACACCTTC	CASSTSMRGGGGYTF
TRBJ2-7	TRBV2	TRBD1	-	TGTGCCAGCAGCCCCGGGACAGCTTACGAGCAGTACTTC	CASSPGTAYEQYF
TRBJ2-7	TRBV18	-	few	TGTGCCAGCTCACCGTTTTCAGGGAACGAGCAGTACTTC	CASSPFSGNEQYF
TRBJ2-1	TRBV24-1	TRBD2	few	TGTGCCACCAGTGATACGACTAGCGCCAGTGAGCAGTTCTTC	CATSDTTSASEQFF
TRBJ2-3	TRBV5-1	TRBD1	-	TGCGCCAGCAGCTCCGACAGGGGGCGCACAGATACGCAGTATTTT	CASSSDRGRTDTQYF
TRBJ2-3	TRBV11-2	TRBD2	-	TGTGCCAGCACCTTCGGGGGGGCTGGCACAGATACGCAGTATTTT	CASTFGGAGTDTQYF
TRBJ2-4	TRBV29-1	TRBD1	-	TGCAGCGTGGAAACAACGGGACAGAGAAAAAACATTCAGTACTTC	CSVETTGQRKNIQYF
TRBJ1-5	TRBV5-1	-	-	TGCGCCAGCAGCCCGGGGTTTGGTGGTCAGCCCCAGCATTTT	CASSPGFGGQPQHF
TRBJ2-7	TRBV6-5	TRBD2	-	TGTGCCAGTGATACTGGGGGGGTTGGGTCCTACGAGCAGTACTTC	CASDTGGVGSYEQYF
TRBJ2-3	TRBV2	-	-	TGTGCCAGTCTAAGGGAGTTCACAGATACGCAGTATTTT	CASLREFTDTQYF
TRBJ2-1	TRBV2	-	-	TGTGCCAGCAGTAAAGACAGAAACAATGAGCAGTTCTTC	CASSKDRNNEQFF
TRBJ2-7	TRBV18	-	once	TGTGCCAGCTCACCACGGCAGGGTGACAACGAGCAGTACTTC	CASSPRQGDNEQYF
TRBJ1-1	TRBV24-1	TRBD1	-	TGTGCCACCAGTGACCTGAGACAGGGAGTAACTGAAGCTTTCTTT	CATSDLRQGVTEAFF
TRBJ1-2	TRBV6-5	-	-	TGTGCCAGCAGGACAGTTACCTATGGCTACACCTTC	CASRTVTYGYTF
TRBJ2-1	TRBV6-5	TRBD1	-	TGTGCCAGCGGGGCACAGGGGTGGGACAATGAGCAGTTCTTC	CASGAQGWDNEQFF
TRBJ2-7	TRBV5-1	-	-	TGCGCCAGCAGCTCTCCCCGACTAGGCGGCTACGAGCAGTACTTC	CASSSPRLGGYEQYF
TRBJ2-2	TRBV6-5	TRBD2	-	TGTGCCAGCAGCGCGGGGCTAGCGGACACCGGGGAGCTGTTTTTT	CASSAGLADTGELFF
TRBJ2-5	TRBV7-6	-	once	TGTGCCAGCAGCCCGGACGGAGGTGGAGGAGCCCAGTACTTC	CASSPDGGGGAQYF
TRBJ2-2	TRBV5-1	TRBD1	-	TGCGCCAGCAGCCCCGGCCTCACGGGACAGTCCACCGGGGAGCTGTTTTTT	CASSPGLTGQSTGELFF
TRBJ2-2	TRBV30	-	-	TGTGCCTGGAGACGATTGACAGGAGGAACCGGGGAGCTGTTTTTT	CAWRRLTGGTGELFF
TRBJ1-1	TRBV28	-	-	TGTGCCAGCAGAAAAAGCAAAAACACTGAAGCTTTCTTT	CASRKSKNTEAFF
TRBJ2-7	TRBV3-1/TRBV3-2	-	few	TGTGCCAGCAGCCCCAGTACAGGGACGGGGGAGCAGTACTTC	CASSPSTGTGEQYF
TRBJ2-7	TRBV5-1	TRBD2	-	TGCGCCAGCAGCATCGAGCGGGGAGGTTACGAGCAGTACTTC	CASSIERGGYEQYF
TRBJ1-1	TRBV10-3	-	-	TGTGCCATCAGTGTTAACCTATACAGGGTGGACACTGAAGCTTTCTTT	CAISVNLYRVDTEAFF
TRBJ2-5	TRBV9	-	-	TGTGCCAGCAGCCCTTTCGGGTTCCAAGAGACCCAGTACTTC	CASSPFGFQETQYF
TRBJ2-4	TRBV7-9	TRBD2	-	TGTGCCAGCAGCTCCGGACTAGCGGAAAACATTCAGTACTTC	CASSSGLAENIQYF
TRBJ1-2	TRBV9	TRBD1	once	TGTGCCAGCAGCTCCAGTGCAGGGGGCTATGGCTACACCTTC	CASSSSAGGYGYTF
TRBJ1-4	TRBV7-7	-	-	TGTGCCAGCAGCCGGGACTTTAATGAAAAACTGTTTTTT	CASSRDFNEKLFF
TRBJ2-7	TRBV7-9	-	-	TGTGCCAGCAGCCGAACAGAGCCCTACGAGCAGTACTTC	CASSRTEPYEQYF
TRBJ1-5	TRBV28	-	-	TGTGCCAGCAGTTTTCAGACAGTGGGCAATCAGCCCCAGCATTTT	CASSFQTVGNQPQHF
TRBJ2-1	TRBV2	-	-	TGTGCCAGCAGCAGCGCAACAGGCTACAATGAGCAGTTCTTC	CASSSATGYNEQFF
TRBJ1-5	TRBV5-3	TRBD1	-	TGTGCCAGAAGCCTTGGACAGGGCAAGCCCCAGCATTTT	CARSLGQGKPQHF
TRBJ2-1	TRBV6-1	-	-	TGTGCCAGCAGTGAAATTCGGACAGGGAGGGTGCCAATTGAGCAGTTCTTC	CASSEIRTGRVPIEQFF
TRBJ1-2	TRBV9	TRBD1	-	TGTGCCAGCAGCGGAACAGGGGAGGTGGATGGCTACACCTTC	CASSGTGEVDGYTF
TRBJ2-4	TRBV7-2	-	-	TGTGCCAGCAGCTCTAGCTGGAAAGGCAGGAACATTCAGTACTTC	CASSSSWKGRNIQYF
TRBJ2-5	TRBV15	TRBD1	-	TGTGCCACCAGCAGTGCACCGACAGGGCCAGAGACCCAGTACTTC	CATSSAPTGPETQYF
TRBJ2-7	TRBV28	-	once	TGTGCCAGCACCCTCTCGTCCCCTAACGAGCAGTACTTC	CASTLSSPNEQYF
TRBJ2-1	TRBV3-1/TRBV3-2	-	few	TGTGCCAGCAGCCAAGGAGGGGGACGGAGCAATGAGCAGTTCTTC	CASSQGGGRSNEQFF
TRBJ1-4	TRBV19	TRBD1	once	TGTGCCAGTAGTTCCGCCGGGACAGGGGATAGTGAAAAACTGTTTTTT	CASSSAGTGDSEKLFF